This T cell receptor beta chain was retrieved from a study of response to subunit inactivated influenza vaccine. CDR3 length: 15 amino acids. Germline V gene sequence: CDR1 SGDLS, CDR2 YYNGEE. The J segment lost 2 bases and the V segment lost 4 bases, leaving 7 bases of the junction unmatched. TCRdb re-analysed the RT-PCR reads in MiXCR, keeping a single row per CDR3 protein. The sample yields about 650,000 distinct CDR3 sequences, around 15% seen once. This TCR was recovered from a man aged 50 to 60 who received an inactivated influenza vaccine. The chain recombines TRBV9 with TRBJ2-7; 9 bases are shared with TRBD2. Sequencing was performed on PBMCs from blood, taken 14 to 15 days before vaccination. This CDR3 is CASSRGASGAYEQYF. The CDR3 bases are TGTGCCAGCAGCCGGGGGGCTAGCGGGGCCTACGAGCAGTACTTC. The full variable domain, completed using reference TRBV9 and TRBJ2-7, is DSGVTQTPKHLITATGQRVTLRCSPRSGDLSVYWYQQSLDQGLQFLIQYYNGEERAKGNILERFSAQQFPDLHSELNLSSLELGDSALYFCASSRGASGAYEQYFGPGTRLTVT.